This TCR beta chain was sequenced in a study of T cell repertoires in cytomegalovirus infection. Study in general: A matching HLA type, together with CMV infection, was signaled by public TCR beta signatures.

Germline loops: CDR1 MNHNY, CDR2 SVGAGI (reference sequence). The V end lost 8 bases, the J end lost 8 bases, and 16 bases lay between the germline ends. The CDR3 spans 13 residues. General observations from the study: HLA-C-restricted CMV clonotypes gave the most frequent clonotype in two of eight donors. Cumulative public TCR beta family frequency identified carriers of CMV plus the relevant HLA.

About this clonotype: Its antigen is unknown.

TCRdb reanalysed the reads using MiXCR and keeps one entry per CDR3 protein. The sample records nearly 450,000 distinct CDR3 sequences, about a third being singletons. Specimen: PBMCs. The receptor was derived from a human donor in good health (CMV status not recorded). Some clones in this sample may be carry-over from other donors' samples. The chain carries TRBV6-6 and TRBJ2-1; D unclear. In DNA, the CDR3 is TGTGCCAGCCACCGACCTGTGATTGATGAGCAGTTCTTC. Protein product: CASHRPVIDEQFF.